The 26 T cell receptor beta chains below were found in one sample sequenced in a study of T cells in Graves' hyperthyroidism and ophthalmopathy. The investigators amplified TCR beta CDR3 regions from RNA transcripts. In the first-round RT-PCR of the TCR CDR3, the HTBI primer set was used. TCRdb ran MiXCR on the multiplex PCR reads and lists one entry per CDR3 protein. The data contain 500,000 to 650,000 distinct CDR3 sequences, approximately 49% of them seen just once; the ten biggest clones take up roughly 45%. The specimen sequenced was peripheral blood or thyroid tissue (not recorded which). The source of these receptors is an adult woman with Graves' disease, either hyperthyroidism or ophthalmopathy (not recorded which).

The rearrangement uses TRBV9 and TRBJ2-3; 8 nucleotides agree with TRBD1. V was clipped by 6 bases and J by 4 bases; unmatched bases: 10. Germline V gene data show CDR1 as SGDLS and CDR2 as YYNGEE. The CDR3 has 15 residues. CDR3 bases: TGTGCCAGCACCGGAACAGGGGGACGTTCAGATACGCAGTATTTT. Residues: CASTGTGGRSDTQYF.

This clonotype was recorded at least ten times. The rearrangement links TRBV5-1 to TRBJ2-7, with 8 positions matching TRBD1. The J segment lost 2 bases and the V segment lost 4 bases, leaving 5 bases of the junction unmatched. Germline V gene sequence: CDR1 SGHRS, CDR2 YFSETQ. The CDR3 consists of 14 residues. CDR3 amino acids: CASSPETGAYEQYF. The CDR3 region has the DNA TGCGCCAGCAGCCCAGAGACAGGGGCCTACGAGCAGTACTTC.

The chain is built from TRBV7-9 and TRBJ2-5; 8 nucleotides align to TRBD2. This CDR3 spans 17 amino acids. From germline, CDR1 is SEHNR and CDR2 FQNEAQ (reference sequence). V lost 5 bases, J lost 7 bases, and 18 bases stayed unmatched. The CDR3 loop reads CASSLLNRSGSRGTQYF. CDR3 bases: TGTGCCAGCAGCCTCTTGAACCGAAGCGGGAGCAGAGGGACCCAGTACTTC.

The V call is TRBV10-3, the J call TRBJ1-5, with 8 positions matching TRBD1. This CDR3 contains 16 residues. Germline V gives CDR1 ENHRY, CDR2 SYGVKD. The J segment lost 1 base and the V segment lost 3 bases, leaving 5 bases of the junction unmatched. The CDR3 region has the DNA TGTGCCATCAGTGAATCCGGGACAGGAAGCAATCAGCCCCAGCATTTT. Translation gives CAISESGTGSNQPQHF.

The chain recombines TRBV27 with TRBJ2-2; TRBD2 agrees at 9 bases. The germline V gene has CDR1 MNHEY and CDR2 SMNVEV (reference sequence). V lost 7 bases, J lost 4 bases, and 4 bases stayed unmatched. The CDR3 is made up of 14 amino acids. For the CDR3, the DNA is TGTGCCAGCATTGGCGGGAGGGCCACCGGGGAGCTGTTTTTT. This encodes CASIGGRATGELFF.

Concerning this clonotype: An end of the junction differs from the germline gene, which may be a read error. The V call is TRBV15, the J call TRBJ1-2; D uncertain. The CDR3 loop spans 13 amino acids. Germline values: CDR1 LNHNV, CDR2 YYDKDF (reference sequence). CDR3 residues: CAASSSDLGGYTF. The DNA for the CDR3 is TGTGCCGCCAGCAGTTCCGACCTGGGAGGCTACACCTTC.

This clonotype was counted at least ten times. The J gene is TRBJ1-1, the V gene TRBV5-1; D gene unclear. Looked up from germline, CDR1 is SGHRS and CDR2 is YFSETQ. V was clipped by 0 bases and J by 0 bases, with 12 bases between them. This CDR3 comprises 16 residues. The DNA of the CDR3 is TGCGCCAGCAGCTTGGAGGTCCGGGGAATGAACACTGAAGCTTTCTTT. It encodes CASSLEVRGMNTEAFF. Based on the CDR3 plus reference TRBV5-1 and TRBJ1-1, the full variable domain is KAGVTQTPRYLIKTRGQQVTLSCSPISGHRSVSWYQQTPGQGLQFLFEYFSETQRNKGNFPGRFSGRQFSNSRSEMNVSTLELGDSALYLCASSLEVRGMNTEAFFGQGTRLTVV.

V gene TRBV19 combines with J gene TRBJ1-2; tentative D call: TRBD1 (5 bases). This CDR3 is 14 amino acids long. The ends were cut back, 3 bases at V and 5 bases at J, with 13 bases in the middle. The germline gives CDR1 LNHDA, CDR2 SQIVND (reference sequence). The DNA for the CDR3 is TGTGCCAGTAGTATTGCGGGGGGTTGGTATGGCTACACCTTC. Translated: CASSIAGGWYGYTF.

The chain joins TRBV5-1 to TRBJ2-7; D perhaps matches TRBD2 (5 bases). V lost 1 base and J lost 4, with 15 bases in between. The CDR3 contains 15 residues. Germline CDR1 and CDR2: SGHRS and YFSETQ. CDR3 DNA sequence: TGCGCCAGCAGCTTGAGATCGGCGGGCCAATACGAGCAGTACTTC. Translation gives CASSLRSAGQYEQYF.

V gene TRBV6-2 or TRBV6-3 combines with J gene TRBJ2-5; tentatively, D is TRBD1 (6 bases). V dropped 2 bases and J dropped 5 bases, with 15 bases sitting between them. Germline V lookup: CDR1 MNHEY, CDR2 SVGEGT. There are 15 residues in the CDR3. The CDR3 is CASSYGGQGPETQYF. CDR3 bases: TGTGCCAGCAGTTACGGCGGTCAGGGGCCGGAGACCCAGTACTTC.

This clonotype was detected many times. The chain recombines TRBV7-2 with TRBJ1-1; TRBD1 agrees at 8 bases. Germline values: CDR1 SGHTA, CDR2 FQGNSA. Germline trimming cut 5 bases from V and 3 bases from J; bases unmatched to any gene: 8. The length of the CDR3 is 15 residues. DNA of the CDR3: TGTGCCAGCAGCACATACCAGGGGGCGGACACTGAAGCTTTCTTT. The encoded protein is CASSTYQGADTEAFF.

J is TRBJ2-2 and V is TRBV7-3, with 7 bases fitting TRBD1. CDR1 and CDR2 from the germline V gene are SGHTA and FQGTGA. CDR3 length: 16 amino acids. Losses at the gene ends were 3 bases for V and 7 bases for J; bases not matched to a gene: 11. The CDR3 nucleotides are TGTGCCAGCAGCTTCGCTCCCGACAGGGTTCGCGGGGAGCTGTTTTTT. This codes for CASSFAPDRVRGELFF.

This chain connects TRBV6-1 to TRBJ2-7; 9 bases fit TRBD2. The CDR3 covers 14 residues. Trimming at V came to 3 bases and at J to 2 bases, leaving 2 bases not matched to a gene. In germline, CDR1 is MNHNS, CDR2 SASEGT. The CDR3 region has the DNA TGTGCCAGCAGTGAGGGACTAGCCCCCTACGAGCAGTACTTC. Protein sequence: CASSEGLAPYEQYF.

This clonotype has only one observation. This may arise from a read error, as a much more abundant clone is one base away. V is TRBV10-3 and J is TRBJ1-1; TRBD1 is a possible D gene (6 bases). This CDR3 spans 13 amino acids. Germline V gene sequence: CDR1 ENHRY, CDR2 SYGVKD. Trimming took 5 bases from V and 8 from J, leaving 15 bases between them. The CDR3 loop reads CAISYGRGTEAFF. The CDR3 DNA reads as TGTGCCATCAGTTATGGCAGGGGCACAGAAGCTTTCTTT.

This clonotype came up many times. The chain combines TRBV5-1 with TRBJ2-7, with TRBD1 as a possible D gene (6 bases). Trimming took 3 bases from V and 3 from J, leaving 16 bases between them. Germline CDR1 SGHRS, CDR2 YFSETQ. The CDR3 spans 15 residues. The CDR3 here is CASSSPQGTVYEQYF. In DNA form, the CDR3 reads TGCGCCAGCAGCTCCCCCCAGGGGACCGTCTACGAGCAGTACTTC.

The rearrangement links TRBV2 to TRBJ2-3, with 7 bases fitting TRBD1. CDR3 length equals 14 residues. With V trimmed by 4 bases and J by 2 bases, 3 bases remained unmatched. Germline V gene sequence: CDR1 SNHLY, CDR2 FYNNEI. CDR3 in DNA: TGTGCCAGCAGTGGAGAGGGGGCCACAGATACGCAGTATTTT. Translated, it gives CASSGEGATDTQYF.

This chain connects TRBV28 to TRBJ2-7; D gene ambiguous. Germline lookup yields CDR1 MDHEN and CDR2 SYDVKM. There are 12 residues in the CDR3. The ends were cut back, 9 bases at V and 3 bases at J, with 12 bases in the middle. The CDR3 sequence is CASLKLGYEQYF. The CDR3 DNA is TGTGCCAGTCTTAAGCTGGGCTACGAGCAGTACTTC.

This clonotype was observed a few times. CDR3 protein: CASSYPSGRLRTGELFF. The CDR3 nucleotides read TGTGCCAGCAGTTACCCTAGCGGGAGGCTGAGGACCGGGGAGCTGTTTTTT. The chain couples TRBV6-2 or TRBV6-3 to TRBJ2-2; TRBD2 matches at 11 bases. V gave up 2 bases and J gave up 5 bases; unmatched junction bases: 7. Looked up from germline, CDR1 is MNHEY and CDR2 is SVGEGT. The CDR3 runs to 17 residues.

Only a few counts were recorded for this clonotype. The V call is TRBV11-2, the J call TRBJ1-2; a weak D match, TRBD1 (6 bases). The V and J ends lost 10 bases and 7 bases respectively, with 19 bases between them. CDR1 and CDR2 from the germline V gene are SGHAT and FQNNGV. The CDR3 contains 13 residues. The CDR3 DNA reads as TGTGCCATGAGGTTGGGGGGCGGAGGTGGCTACACCTTC. It encodes CAMRLGGGGGYTF.

The chain couples TRBV29-1 to TRBJ2-7, with TRBD1 matching over 8 bases. Per the germline V gene, CDR1 is SQVTM and CDR2 is ANQGSEA. This CDR3 has 11 amino acids. V was pared by 3 bases and J by 6 bases, with 1 base of the junction left unmatched. This CDR3 is CSVDGQGEQYF. The DNA of the CDR3 is TGCAGCGTTGACGGACAGGGCGAGCAGTACTTC.

This clonotype was detected only a few times. The rearrangement uses TRBV9 and TRBJ1-2; no definite D call. This CDR3 comprises 14 residues. Germline loops: CDR1 SGDLS, CDR2 YYNGEE. V shed 1 base and J shed 0 bases, with 7 bases lying between them. CDR3 sequence reads: CASSVHSANYGYTF. In DNA form, the CDR3 reads TGTGCCAGCAGCGTACATTCGGCTAACTATGGCTACACCTTC.

With regard to this clonotype: Given a much more abundant clone one base away, this may be a read error. The chain has TRBV11-2 and TRBJ2-5; D gene ambiguous. This CDR3 has 12 residues. Deletions cut 4 bases from V and 4 bases from J, with 7 bases between. Germline V gives CDR1 SGHAT, CDR2 FQNNGV. CDR3 region: CASSCGIETQYF. The CDR3 DNA follows: TGTGCCAGCAGCTGCGGAATAGAGACCCAGTACTTC. The full variable domain, rest sourced from reference TRBV11-2 and TRBJ2-5, is EAGVAQSPRYKIIEKRQSVAFWCNPISGHATLYWYQQILGQGPKLLIQFQNNGVVDDSQLPKDRFSAERLKGVDSTLKIQPAKLEDSAVYLCASSCGIETQYFGPGTRLLVL.

This clonotype was detected a few times. The V call is TRBV29-1, the J call TRBJ2-7; 9 bases are shared with TRBD2. CDR3 length: 13 amino acids. Germline CDR1 reads SQVTM; CDR2 reads ANQGSEA. V lost 2 bases, J lost 4 bases, and 3 bases stayed unmatched. Written as DNA, the CDR3 is TGCAGCGTTGAACAGGCGGGAGGGTACGAGCAGTACTTC. It encodes CSVEQAGGYEQYF.

This clonotype came up many times. The V gene is TRBV20-1, the J gene TRBJ1-3, with D possibly TRBD1 on 5 matching bases. Per the germline V gene, CDR1 is DFQATT and CDR2 is SNEGSKA (reference sequence). V was cut by 3 bases and J by 5 bases, with 11 bases left in between. This CDR3 spans 13 amino acids. The CDR3 reads CSASVGPRNTIYF. The CDR3 coding sequence is TGCAGTGCTAGTGTGGGGCCTAGAAACACCATATATTTT.

In its sample, this clonotype was seen many times. The chain employs TRBV19 and TRBJ1-5, with D perhaps TRBD1 (5 bases). The CDR3 length is 13 residues. V was pared by 3 bases and J by 5 bases, with 8 bases between. Germline loops: CDR1 LNHDA, CDR2 SQIVND (reference sequence). The CDR3 loop is CASSMLGDQPQHF. The CDR3 nucleotides are TGTGCCAGTAGTATGTTGGGGGATCAGCCCCAGCATTTT.

This rearrangement joins TRBV20-1 to TRBJ1-5; 8 nucleotides align to TRBD1. This CDR3 spans 14 amino acids. V gave up 4 bases and J gave up 4 bases; unmatched junction bases: 6. Germline V gene data show CDR1 as DFQATT and CDR2 as SNEGSKA (reference sequence). The CDR3 region has the DNA TGCAGTGCTACTCAGGGGGCCGGGAATCAGCCCCAGCATTTT. Its protein is CSATQGAGNQPQHF.